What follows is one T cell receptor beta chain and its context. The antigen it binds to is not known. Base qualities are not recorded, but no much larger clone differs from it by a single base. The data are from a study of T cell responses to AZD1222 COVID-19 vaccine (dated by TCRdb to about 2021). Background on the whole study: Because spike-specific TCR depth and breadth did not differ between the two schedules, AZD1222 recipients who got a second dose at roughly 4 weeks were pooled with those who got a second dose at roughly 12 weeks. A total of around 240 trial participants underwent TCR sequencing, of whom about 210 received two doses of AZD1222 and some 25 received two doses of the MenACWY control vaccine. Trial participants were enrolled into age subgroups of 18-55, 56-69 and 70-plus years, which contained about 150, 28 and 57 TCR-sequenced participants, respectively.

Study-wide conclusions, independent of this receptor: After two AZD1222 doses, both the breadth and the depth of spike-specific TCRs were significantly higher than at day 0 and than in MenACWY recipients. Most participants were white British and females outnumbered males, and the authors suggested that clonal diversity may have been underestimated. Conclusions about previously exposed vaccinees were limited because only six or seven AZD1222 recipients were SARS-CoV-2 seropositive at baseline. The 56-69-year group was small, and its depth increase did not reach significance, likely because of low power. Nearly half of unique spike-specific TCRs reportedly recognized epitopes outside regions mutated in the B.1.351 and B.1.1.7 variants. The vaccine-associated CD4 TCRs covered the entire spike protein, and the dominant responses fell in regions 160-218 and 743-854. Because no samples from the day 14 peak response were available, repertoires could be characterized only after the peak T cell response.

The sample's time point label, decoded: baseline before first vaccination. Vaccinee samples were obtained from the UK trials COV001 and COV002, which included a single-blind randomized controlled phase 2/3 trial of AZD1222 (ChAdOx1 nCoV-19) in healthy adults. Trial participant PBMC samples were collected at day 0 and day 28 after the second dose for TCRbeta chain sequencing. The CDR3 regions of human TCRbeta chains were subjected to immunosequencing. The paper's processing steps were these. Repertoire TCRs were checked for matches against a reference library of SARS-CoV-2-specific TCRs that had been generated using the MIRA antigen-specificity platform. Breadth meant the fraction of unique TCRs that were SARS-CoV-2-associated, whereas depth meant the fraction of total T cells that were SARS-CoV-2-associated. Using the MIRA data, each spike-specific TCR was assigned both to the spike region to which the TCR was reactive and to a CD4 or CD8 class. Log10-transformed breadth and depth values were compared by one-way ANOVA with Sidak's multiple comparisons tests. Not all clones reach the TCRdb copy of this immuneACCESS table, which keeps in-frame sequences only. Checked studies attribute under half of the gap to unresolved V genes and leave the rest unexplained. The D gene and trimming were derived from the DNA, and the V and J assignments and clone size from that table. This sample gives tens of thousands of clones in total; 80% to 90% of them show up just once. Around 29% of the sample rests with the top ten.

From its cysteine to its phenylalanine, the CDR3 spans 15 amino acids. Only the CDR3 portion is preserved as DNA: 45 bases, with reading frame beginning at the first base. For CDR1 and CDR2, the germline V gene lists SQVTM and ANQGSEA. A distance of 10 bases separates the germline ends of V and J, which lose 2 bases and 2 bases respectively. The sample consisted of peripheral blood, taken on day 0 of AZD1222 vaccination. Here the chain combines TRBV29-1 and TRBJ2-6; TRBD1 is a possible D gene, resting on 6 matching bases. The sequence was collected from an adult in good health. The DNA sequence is TGCAGCGTTGAATACCACAGGGCTGGGGCCAACGTCCTGACTTTC. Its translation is CSVEYHRAGANVLTF.